This entry concerns a single T cell receptor (beta chain). This CDR3 is also generated by other DNA sequences in the sample. This sample was included in a study of beta chain features in type 1 diabetes. The germline V gene encodes CDR1 SGHTA and CDR2 FQGNSA. With 3 bases clipped from V and 5 bases from J, the junction kept 3 bases outside the gene matches. The CDR3 loop spans 13 amino acids. Since all of the isolated RNA was reverse transcribed, expressed TCRB transcripts were what got sequenced. Data came from immunoSEQ multiplex PCR; TCRdb stores just in-frame clones and leaves some out. The table has fewer than 900,000 clones, 15% to 20% seen once.

The receptor comes from a woman aged 18-30 years in good health. The chain combines TRBV7-2 with TRBJ2-5; TRBD2 matches 7 bases. Sequenced material: naive CD4+ T cells from blood. The DNA of the CDR3 is TGTGCCAGCAGCTTCCAGGGAGGGGAGACCCAGTACTTC. The encoded protein is CASSFQGGETQYF.